This T cell receptor beta chain is drawn from a study of neurological immune-mediated disorders. The unsorted libraries had their origin in 2 million PBMCs stored at -80 C. This CDR3 contains 15 residues. V shed 7 bases, J shed 0 bases, and the junction held 7 bases outside the gene matches. In germline, CDR1 is MNHEY, CDR2 SVGAGI. MiXCR was run by TCRdb on the 5' RACE reads, yielding one entry per CDR3 protein. The sample lists some 14,000 distinct CDR3 sequences, roughly a tenth seen once, with approximately 24% in the top ten. This clonotype was recorded at least ten times. This TCR was sampled from a woman in her 40s in good health. This chain uses TRBV6-5 with TRBJ2-3; 7 nucleotides agree with TRBD2. Sequencing input: PBMCs. CDR3 in amino acids: CASKTGTTSTDTQYF. The CDR3 nucleotides read TGTGCCAGCAAAACCGGGACTACAAGCACAGATACGCAGTATTTT.